This TCR beta chain stems from a study of a mutant IDH1 vaccine in newly diagnosed glioma. At the level of the study: Among treated patients, approximately 62% were male and around 40% female, and mean age was 40.4 years.

Germline CDR1 reads MGHRA; CDR2 reads YSYEKL. Trimming stripped 0 bases from V and 3 bases from J, with 12 bases between. The CDR3 consists of 15 residues. Specified time point: baseline, week 1 (first vaccination visit). Treatment specified: pre-vaccination baseline after standard-of-care therapy. Each donor presented with a new WHO grade 3 or 4 astrocytoma that tested IDH1-mutant and showed ATRX loss. This clone came up a few times. The assay was immunoSEQ multiplex PCR, and TCRdb's table has in-frame clones only and misses some. The table lists 65,000 to 70,000 clones, 65% to 85% of them singletons, with approximately 4.2% in the top ten.

The chain has TRBV4-1 and TRBJ2-7; weak D call: TRBD2 (6 bases). This sequence was found in a woman between 18 and 30 years old with glioma. Some clones in this sample may be carry-over from other donors' samples. The sequenced sample was peripheral blood mononuclear cells (PBMCs), obtained from a glioma patient treated with radiotherapy, temozolomide or both. DNA for the CDR3: TGCGCCAGCAGCCAAGATCGGGGAGGTAGCTACGAGCAGTACTTC. Translation gives CASSQDRGGSYEQYF.